This T cell receptor (beta chain) originates from a study of T cell clonality in common variable immunodeficiency. Some clones are missing from TCRdb's copy, which holds only in-frame ones; the method was immunoSEQ multiplex PCR. The sample yields about 23,000 clones, without any singletons. Findings and limits, study-wide: In common variable immunodeficiency, TCR beta chains reportedly carried fewer deletions and N-nucleotide insertions.

This clone was recorded many times. Its antigen is as yet unknown. Read data end 3 residues before the CDR3 end; the end is taken from the germline J gene. Germline V gene lookup returns CDR1 GTSNPN and CDR2 SVGIG (reference sequence). This CDR3 comprises 14 residues. V shed 1 base and J 4 bases; nucleotides not matched to a gene: 1. The sequence derives from a human donor with common variable immunodeficiency. V is TRBV30 and J is TRBJ2-5; 12 bases fit TRBD2. Source material: peripheral blood mononuclear cells. CDR3 DNA (partial): TGTGCCTGGAGTGAGGGACTAGCGGGAGAGACC. Translation: CAWSEGLAGET. The full CDR3 reads CAWSEGLAGETQYF.